This TCR beta chain derives from a study of T-cell memory formation after mild COVID-19. TCRdb independently ran MiXCR on the 5' RACE reads; one entry per CDR3 protein. The repertoire has hundreds of thousands of distinct CDR3 sequences, over 15% of them found once; the top ten carry 22%. The CDR3 is made up of 12 amino acids. The V gene's germline CDR1 is SEHNR and CDR2 FQNEAQ (reference sequence). The germline V and J ends were trimmed by 8 bases and 4 bases, with 10 bases remaining between them. General study findings and limits: While clones contracting from day 15 to 85 were balanced between CD4 and CD8, later expanders leaned CD4+. Of the contracting clones, CD4+ ones lay mainly in CM and EM, and CD8+ ones in EMRA.

On this clonotype: The antigen remains unidentified.

The chain is built from TRBV7-9 and TRBJ2-3, with D perhaps TRBD2 (6 bases). What was sequenced was PBMCs or a T cell subset sorted from them (not recorded which). This sequence originates from a man aged 18 to 30 who had mild COVID-19 (a few samples of this study predate the infection). Cell type and time point are not known. The DNA of the CDR3 is TGTGCCAGCTCTGCGGGGCCAGATACGCAGTATTTT. Its protein is CASSAGPDTQYF.